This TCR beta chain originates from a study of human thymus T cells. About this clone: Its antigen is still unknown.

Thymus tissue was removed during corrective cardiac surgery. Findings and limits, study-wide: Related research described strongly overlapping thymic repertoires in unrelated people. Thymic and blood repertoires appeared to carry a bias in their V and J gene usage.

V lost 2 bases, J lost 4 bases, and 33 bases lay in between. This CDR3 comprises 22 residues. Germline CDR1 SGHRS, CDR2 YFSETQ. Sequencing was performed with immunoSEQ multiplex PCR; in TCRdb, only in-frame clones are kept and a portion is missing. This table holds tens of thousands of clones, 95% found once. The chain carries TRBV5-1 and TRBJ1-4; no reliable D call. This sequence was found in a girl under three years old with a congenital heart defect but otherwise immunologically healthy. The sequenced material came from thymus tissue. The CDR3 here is CASSFGREVSVRDPMNNEKLFF. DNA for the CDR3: TGCGCCAGCAGCTTCGGTAGGGAAGTCAGCGTCAGAGACCCCATGAATAATGAAAAACTGTTTTTT.